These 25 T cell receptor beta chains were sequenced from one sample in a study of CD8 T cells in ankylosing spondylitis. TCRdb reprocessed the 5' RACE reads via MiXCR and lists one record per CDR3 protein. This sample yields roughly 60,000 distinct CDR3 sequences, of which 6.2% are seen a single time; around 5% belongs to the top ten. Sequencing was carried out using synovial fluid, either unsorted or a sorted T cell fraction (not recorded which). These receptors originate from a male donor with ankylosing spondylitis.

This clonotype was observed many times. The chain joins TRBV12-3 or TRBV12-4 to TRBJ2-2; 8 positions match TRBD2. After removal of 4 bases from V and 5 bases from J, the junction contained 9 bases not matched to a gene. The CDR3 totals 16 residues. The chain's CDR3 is CASSSGLALTTGELFF. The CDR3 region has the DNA TGTGCCAGCAGTTCAGGACTAGCCCTGACAACCGGGGAGCTGTTTTTT.

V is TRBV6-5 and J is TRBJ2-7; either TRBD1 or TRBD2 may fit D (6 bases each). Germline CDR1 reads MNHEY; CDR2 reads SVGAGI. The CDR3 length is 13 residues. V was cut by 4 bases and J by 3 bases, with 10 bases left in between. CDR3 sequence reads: CASSWEDSYEQYF. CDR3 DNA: TGTGCCAGCAGTTGGGAGGACAGCTACGAGCAGTACTTC.

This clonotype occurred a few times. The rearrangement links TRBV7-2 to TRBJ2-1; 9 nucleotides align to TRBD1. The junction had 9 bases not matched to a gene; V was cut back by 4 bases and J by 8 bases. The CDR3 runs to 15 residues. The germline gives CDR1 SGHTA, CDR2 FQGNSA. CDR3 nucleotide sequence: TGTGCCAGCAGCTCAACCGGGACAGGGTGGGATGAGCAGTTCTTC. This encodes CASSSTGTGWDEQFF. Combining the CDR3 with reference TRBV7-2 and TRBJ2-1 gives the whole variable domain GAGVSQSPSNKVTEKGKDVELRCDPISGHTALYWYRQSLGQGLEFLIYFQGNSAPDKSGLPSDRFSAERTGGSVSTLTIQRTQQEDSAVYLCASSSTGTGWDEQFFGPGTRLTVL.

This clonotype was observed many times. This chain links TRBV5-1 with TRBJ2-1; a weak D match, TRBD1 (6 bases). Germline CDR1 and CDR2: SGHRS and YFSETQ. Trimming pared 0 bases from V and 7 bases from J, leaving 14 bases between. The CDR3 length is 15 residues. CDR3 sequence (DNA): TGCGCCAGCAGCTTGGACAGGGCTGTCGTTAATGAGCAGTTCTTC. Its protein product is CASSLDRAVVNEQFF.

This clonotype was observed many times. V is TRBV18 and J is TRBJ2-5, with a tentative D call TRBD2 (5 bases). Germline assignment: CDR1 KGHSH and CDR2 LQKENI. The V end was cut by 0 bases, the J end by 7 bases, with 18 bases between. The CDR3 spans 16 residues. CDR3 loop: CASSPPSSAALSTQYF. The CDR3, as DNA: TGTGCCAGCTCACCACCGAGTAGCGCCGCCCTCTCGACCCAGTACTTC.

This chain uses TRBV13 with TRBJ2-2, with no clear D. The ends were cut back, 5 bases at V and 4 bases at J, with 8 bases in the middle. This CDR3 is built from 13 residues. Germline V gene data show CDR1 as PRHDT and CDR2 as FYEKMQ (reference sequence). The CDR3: CASSGPVTGELFF. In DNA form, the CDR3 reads TGTGCCAGCAGCGGTCCAGTCACCGGGGAGCTGTTTTTT.

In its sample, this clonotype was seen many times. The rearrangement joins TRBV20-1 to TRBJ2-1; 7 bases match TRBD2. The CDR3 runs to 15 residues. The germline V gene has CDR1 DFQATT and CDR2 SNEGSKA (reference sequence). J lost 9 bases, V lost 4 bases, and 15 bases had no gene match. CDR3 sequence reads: CSAKSLAPTIPEQFF. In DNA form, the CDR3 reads TGCAGTGCTAAATCACTAGCGCCCACCATTCCTGAGCAGTTCTTC.

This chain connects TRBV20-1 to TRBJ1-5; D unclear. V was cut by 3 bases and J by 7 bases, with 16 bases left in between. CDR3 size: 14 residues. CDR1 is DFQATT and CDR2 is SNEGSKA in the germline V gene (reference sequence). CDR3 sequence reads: CSASVDRTWQPQHF. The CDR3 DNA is TGCAGTGCTAGTGTGGACCGCACATGGCAGCCCCAGCATTTT.

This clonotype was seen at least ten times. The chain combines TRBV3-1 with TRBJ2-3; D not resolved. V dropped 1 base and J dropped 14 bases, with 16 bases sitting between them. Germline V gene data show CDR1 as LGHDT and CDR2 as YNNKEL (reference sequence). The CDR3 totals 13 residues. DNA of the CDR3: TGTGCCAGCAGCCAAGGCACCTCTAGTTGGCCGTATTTT. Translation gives CASSQGTSSWPYF.

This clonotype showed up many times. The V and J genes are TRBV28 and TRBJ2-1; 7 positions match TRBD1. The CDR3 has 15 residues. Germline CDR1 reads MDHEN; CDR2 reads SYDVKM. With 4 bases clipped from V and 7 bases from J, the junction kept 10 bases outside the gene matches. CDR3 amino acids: CASSWLGTEVNEQFF. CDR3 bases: TGTGCCAGCAGTTGGTTAGGGACAGAGGTTAATGAGCAGTTCTTC.

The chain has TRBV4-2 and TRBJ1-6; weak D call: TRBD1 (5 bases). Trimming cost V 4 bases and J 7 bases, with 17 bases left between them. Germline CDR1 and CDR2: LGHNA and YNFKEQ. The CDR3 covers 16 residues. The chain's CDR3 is CASSPPQTDWNSPLHF. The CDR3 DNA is TGTGCCAGCAGCCCACCCCAGACAGATTGGAATTCACCCCTCCACTTT.

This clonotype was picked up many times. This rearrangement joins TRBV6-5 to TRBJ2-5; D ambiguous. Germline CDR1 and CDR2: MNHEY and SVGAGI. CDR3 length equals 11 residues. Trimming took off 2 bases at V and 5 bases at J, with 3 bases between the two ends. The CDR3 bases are TGTGCCAGCAGTTACGGGGAGACCCAGTACTTC. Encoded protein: CASSYGETQYF.

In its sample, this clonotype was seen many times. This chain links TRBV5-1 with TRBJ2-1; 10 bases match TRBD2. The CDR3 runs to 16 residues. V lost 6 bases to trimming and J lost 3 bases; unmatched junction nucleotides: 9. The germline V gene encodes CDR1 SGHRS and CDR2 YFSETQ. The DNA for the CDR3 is TGCGCCAGCACCCGCGGACTAGCGGATTACTACAATGAGCAGTTCTTC. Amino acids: CASTRGLADYYNEQFF.

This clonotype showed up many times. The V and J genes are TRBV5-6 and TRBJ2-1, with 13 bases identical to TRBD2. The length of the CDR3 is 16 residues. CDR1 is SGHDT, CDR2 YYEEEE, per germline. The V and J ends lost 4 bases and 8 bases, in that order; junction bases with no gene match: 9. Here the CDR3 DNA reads TGTGCCAGCAGCAGAACTAGCGGGAGGGCCTGGGATGAGCAGTTCTTC. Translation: CASSRTSGRAWDEQFF.

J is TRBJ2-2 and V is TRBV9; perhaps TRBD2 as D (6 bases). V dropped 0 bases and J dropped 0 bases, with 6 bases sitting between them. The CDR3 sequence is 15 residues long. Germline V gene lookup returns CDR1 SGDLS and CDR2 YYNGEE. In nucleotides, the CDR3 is TGTGCCAGCAGCGTAGGCGGGGCGAACACCGGGGAGCTGTTTTTT. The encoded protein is CASSVGGANTGELFF.

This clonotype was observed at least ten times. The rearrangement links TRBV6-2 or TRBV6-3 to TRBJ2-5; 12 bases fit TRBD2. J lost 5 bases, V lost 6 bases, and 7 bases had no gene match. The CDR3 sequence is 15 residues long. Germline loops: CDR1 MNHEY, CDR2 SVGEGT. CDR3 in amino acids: CASSSRLAGVETQYF. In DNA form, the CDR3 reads TGTGCCAGCAGCTCCAGACTAGCGGGAGTTGAGACCCAGTACTTC.

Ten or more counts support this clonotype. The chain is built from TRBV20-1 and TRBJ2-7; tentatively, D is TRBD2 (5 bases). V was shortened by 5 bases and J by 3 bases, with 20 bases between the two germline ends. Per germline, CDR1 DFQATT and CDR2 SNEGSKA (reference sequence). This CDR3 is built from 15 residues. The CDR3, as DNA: TGCAGTGCTGAAGGACCGGTTACGGGATACTACGAGCAGTACTTC. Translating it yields CSAEGPVTGYYEQYF.

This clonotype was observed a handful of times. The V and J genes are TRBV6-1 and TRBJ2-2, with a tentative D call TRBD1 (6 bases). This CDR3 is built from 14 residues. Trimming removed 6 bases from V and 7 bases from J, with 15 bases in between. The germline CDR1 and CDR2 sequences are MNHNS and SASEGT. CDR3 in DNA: TGTGCCAGCAGCGAACAGGGTTTTGGCGGGGAGCTGTTTTTT. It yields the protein CASSEQGFGGELFF.

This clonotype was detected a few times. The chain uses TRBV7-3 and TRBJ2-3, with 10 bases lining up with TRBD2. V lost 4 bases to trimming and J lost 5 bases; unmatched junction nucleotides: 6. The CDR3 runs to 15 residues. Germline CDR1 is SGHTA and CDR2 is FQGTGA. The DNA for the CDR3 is TGTGCCAGCAGCTCCCAGCGGGGGGGGGGAGATACGCAGTATTTT. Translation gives CASSSQRGGGDTQYF.

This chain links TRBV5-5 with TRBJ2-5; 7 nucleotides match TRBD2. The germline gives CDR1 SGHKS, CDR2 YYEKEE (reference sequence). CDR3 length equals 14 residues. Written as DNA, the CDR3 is TGTGCTAGCGAACGGCTAGCGGACCAAGAGACCCAGTACTTC. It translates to CASERLADQETQYF.

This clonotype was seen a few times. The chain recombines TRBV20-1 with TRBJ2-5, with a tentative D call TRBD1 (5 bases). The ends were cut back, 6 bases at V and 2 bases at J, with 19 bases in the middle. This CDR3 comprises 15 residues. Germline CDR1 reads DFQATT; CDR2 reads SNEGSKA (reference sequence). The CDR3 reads CSAEDRITPQETQYF. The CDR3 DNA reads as TGCAGTGCAGAAGACAGAATCACTCCACAAGAGACCCAGTACTTC.

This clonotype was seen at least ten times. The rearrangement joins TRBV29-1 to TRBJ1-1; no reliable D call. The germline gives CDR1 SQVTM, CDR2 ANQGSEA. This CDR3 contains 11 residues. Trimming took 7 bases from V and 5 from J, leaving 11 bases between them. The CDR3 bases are TGCAGCGACACGGGATTTACTGAAGCTTTCTTT. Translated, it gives CSDTGFTEAFF.

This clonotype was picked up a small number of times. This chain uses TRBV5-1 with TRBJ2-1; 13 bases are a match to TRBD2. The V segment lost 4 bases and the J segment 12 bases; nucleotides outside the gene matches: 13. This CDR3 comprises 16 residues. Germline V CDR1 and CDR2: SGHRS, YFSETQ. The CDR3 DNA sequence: TGCGCCAGCAGCCCTCGGACTAGCGGGAGTGGGTGGAGGCAGTTCTTC. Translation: CASSPRTSGSGWRQFF.

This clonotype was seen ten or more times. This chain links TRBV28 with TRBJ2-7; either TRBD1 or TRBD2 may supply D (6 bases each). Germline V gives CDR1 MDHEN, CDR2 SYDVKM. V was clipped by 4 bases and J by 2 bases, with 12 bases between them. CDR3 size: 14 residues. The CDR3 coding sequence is TGTGCCAGCAGTTCAAGGGGGGTGACCTACGAGCAGTACTTC. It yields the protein CASSSRGVTYEQYF.

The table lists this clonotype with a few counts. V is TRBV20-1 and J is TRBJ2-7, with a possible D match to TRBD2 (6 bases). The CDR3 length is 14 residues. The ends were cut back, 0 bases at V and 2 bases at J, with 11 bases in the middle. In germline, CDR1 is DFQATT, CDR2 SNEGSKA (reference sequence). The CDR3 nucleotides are TGCAGTGCTAGAGATCGCGGGAACACCTACGAGCAGTACTTC. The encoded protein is CSARDRGNTYEQYF.